This T cell receptor (beta chain) was found in a study of CD8+ T cells in alopecia areata. Study-wide context: Each recipient was an approximately 7-11-week-old female C3H/HeJ mouse given skin from a roughly 6-12-month-old C3H/HeJ donor with spontaneous alopecia.

This clone is categorized as medium-sized. Its antigen is undetermined. Gene names are mouse gene names. The read ends 4 residues shy of where the CDR3 ends; the end is completed using the germline J gene. Sorting relied on CD4, CD8alpha, NKG2D, NKG2ACE and other markers applied to pooled cutaneous lymph node cells. Extracted RNA was reverse transcribed into cDNA, the sequencing template. Clones were read by immunoSEQ multiplex PCR, and TCRdb kept only the in-frame ones, dropping some. The profile covers about 6,000 clones, none occurring a single time. The study, taken as a whole, reports: Sequenced scalp T cells also include alphabeta T cells resident in normal skin. Clonality was higher in lesional than normal scalp, especially in alopecia totalis/universalis. Patients shared TCRs less clearly than mice did, possibly owing to HLA.

Trimming cost V 1 base and J 0 bases; bases outside gene matches: 2. The CDR3 extends over 15 amino acids. Germline V CDR1 and CDR2: NSQYPW, LRSPGD (reference sequence). Sequencing was done on a sample of CD8+ T cells sorted from a lymph node. The clonotype originates from a C3H/HeJ mouse with alopecia areata. Strain haplotype (MHC): H2-k. V usage is TRBV1 and J usage is TRBJ2-7, with 8 nucleotides matching TRBD2. The sequenced part of the CDR3 DNA is TGCACCTGCAGTGCAGTGACTGGGGTCTCCTAT. Translated: CTCSAVTGVSY. In full, the CDR3 is CTCSAVTGVSYEQYF.